This TCR beta chain was recorded in a study of blood T cells in healthy people across ages. This CDR3 region has 17 residues. Looked up from germline, CDR1 is MDHEN and CDR2 is SYDVKM. V lost 3 bases and J lost 4; bases outside the gene matches: 13. This clonotype was recorded only once. Then a second PCR, running roughly 7 to 11 cycles, was carried out with a sample-barcoded 5' primer and a J-beta primer mix. One entry per CDR3 protein results from TCRdb running MiXCR on the 5' RACE reads. The sample contains approximately 830,000 distinct CDR3 sequences, approximately 59% of which appear only once. The material sequenced was blood. This clonotype was sampled from a man aged 25-45 years in good health. The genes are TRBV28 and TRBJ2-3; 7 nucleotides line up with TRBD1. The CDR3 DNA reads TGTGCCAGCAGTTTCCCTCCCAACAGGGGTTCTCCAGATACGCAGTATTTT. This encodes CASSFPPNRGSPDTQYF.